The TCR beta chain described here comes from a study of cytomegalovirus exposure and HLA in healthy donors. The germline CDR1 and CDR2 sequences are MNHNY and SVGAGI (reference sequence). The CDR3 is 15 amino acids. With V trimmed by 6 bases and J by 6 bases, 10 bases remained unmatched. PCR used 60 Vbeta primers and 13 Jbeta primers. Measured with immunoSEQ multiplex PCR; TCRdb has only the in-frame clones, and not every one. The sample includes 95,000 to 150,000 clones, about 73% of them seen just once. General study findings and limits: Reportedly, a later analysis found an Asian-associated ancestry cluster had fewer N-insertions than the roughly 700-donor mean.

This clone was picked up a small number of times. Antigen specificity is unknown. The sequenced sample was PBMCs. The receptor was derived from a woman in her forties or fifties in good health and CMV-seropositive. The chain carries TRBV6-6 and TRBJ2-2, with 7 bases aligning to TRBD2. Written as DNA, the CDR3 is TGTGCCAGCAGCCACCGGGAGGCCGGGGCCGGGGAGCTGTTTTTT. Protein: CASSHREAGAGELFF.